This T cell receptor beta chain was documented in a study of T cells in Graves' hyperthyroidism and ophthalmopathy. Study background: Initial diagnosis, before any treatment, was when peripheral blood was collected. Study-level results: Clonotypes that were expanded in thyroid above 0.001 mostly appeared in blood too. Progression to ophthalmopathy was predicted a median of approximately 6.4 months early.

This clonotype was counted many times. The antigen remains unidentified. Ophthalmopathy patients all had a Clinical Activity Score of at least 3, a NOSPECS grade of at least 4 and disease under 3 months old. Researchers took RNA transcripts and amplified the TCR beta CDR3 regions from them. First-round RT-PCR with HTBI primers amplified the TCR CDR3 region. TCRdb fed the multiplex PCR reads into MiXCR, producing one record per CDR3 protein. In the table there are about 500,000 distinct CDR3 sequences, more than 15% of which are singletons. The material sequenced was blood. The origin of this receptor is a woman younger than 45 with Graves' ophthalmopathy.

The CDR3 sequence is CASSSSGTSRETQYF. The DNA of the CDR3 is TGCGCCAGCAGTTCTAGCGGGACTTCGAGAGAGACCCAGTACTTC. The gene calls are TRBV5-1 and TRBJ2-5, with 9 bases that match TRBD2. The CDR3 is 15 amino acids. With 5 bases clipped from V and 4 bases from J, the junction kept 9 bases outside the gene matches. Germline values: CDR1 SGHRS, CDR2 YFSETQ.